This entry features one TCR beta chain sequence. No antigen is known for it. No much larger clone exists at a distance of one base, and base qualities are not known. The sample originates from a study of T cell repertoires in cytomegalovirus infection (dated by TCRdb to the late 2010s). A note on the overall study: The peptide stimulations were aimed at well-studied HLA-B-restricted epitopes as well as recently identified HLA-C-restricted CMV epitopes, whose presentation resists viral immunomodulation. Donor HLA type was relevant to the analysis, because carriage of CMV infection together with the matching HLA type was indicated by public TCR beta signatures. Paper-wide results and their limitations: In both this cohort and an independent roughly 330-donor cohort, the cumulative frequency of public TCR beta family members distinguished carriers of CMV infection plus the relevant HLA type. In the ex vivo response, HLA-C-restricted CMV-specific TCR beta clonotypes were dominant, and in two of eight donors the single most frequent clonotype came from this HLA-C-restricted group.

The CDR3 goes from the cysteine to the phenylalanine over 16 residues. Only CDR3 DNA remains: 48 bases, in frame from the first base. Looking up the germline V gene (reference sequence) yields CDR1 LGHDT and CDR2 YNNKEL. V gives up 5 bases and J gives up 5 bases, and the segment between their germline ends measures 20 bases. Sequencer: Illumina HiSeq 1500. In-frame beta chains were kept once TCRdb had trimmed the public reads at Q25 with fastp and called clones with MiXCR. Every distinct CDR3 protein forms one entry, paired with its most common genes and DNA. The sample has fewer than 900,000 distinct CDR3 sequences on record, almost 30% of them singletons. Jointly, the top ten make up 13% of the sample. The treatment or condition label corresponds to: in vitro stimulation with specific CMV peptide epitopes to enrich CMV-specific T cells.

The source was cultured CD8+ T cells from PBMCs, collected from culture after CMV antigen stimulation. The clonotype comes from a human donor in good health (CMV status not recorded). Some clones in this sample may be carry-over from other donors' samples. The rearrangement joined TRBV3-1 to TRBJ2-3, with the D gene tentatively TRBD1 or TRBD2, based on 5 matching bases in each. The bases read TGTGCCAGCAGCTTCCCCGGGGCCGGGCAGGGAGATACGCAGTATTTT. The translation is CASSFPGAGQGDTQYF.